A selection of T cell receptor beta chains follows, all from one sample in a study of T cell repertoires in cytomegalovirus infection. TCRdb ran MiXCR on the reads and lists one entry per CDR3 protein. The sample lists 450,000 to 600,000 distinct CDR3 sequences; around 11% were seen once. The sample was PBMCs. The receptors were sampled from a human donor in good health (CMV status not recorded). Some clones in this sample may be carry-over from other donors' samples. Both conserved end residues are part of each CDR3. D genes are given only for firm matches. Some rows mark clone size as missing; the rest say once, few, many or name a class of expanded clone.

TRBV10-3	TRBJ1-3	NA	NA	TGTGCCGTCACCTCAGCTGGAAACACCATATATTTT	CAVTSAGNTIYF
TRBV20-1	TRBJ1-4	many	TRBD1	TGCAGTGCTGGACTCAGGGGGGCTAATGAAAAACTGTTTTTT	CSAGLRGANEKLFF
TRBV9	TRBJ1-2	few	NA	TGTGCCAGCAGCGTAGAGGAGTCTATGAGGGAGGGACCTAACTATGGCTACACCTTC	CASSVEESMREGPNYGYTF
TRBV12-3/TRBV12-4	TRBJ2-4	NA	NA	TGTGCCAGCAGTACGGACCAAAACATTCAGTACTTC	CASSTDQNIQYF
TRBV19	TRBJ2-7	NA	NA	TGTGCCAGTAGTATAGACGGAAGGAGCTCCTACGAGCAGTACTTC	CASSIDGRSSYEQYF
TRBV20-1	TRBJ1-2	NA	NA	TGCAGCGCGCCGACGGTTTCTGTCGGACGTACCAATGGCTACACCTTC	CSAPTVSVGRTNGYTF
TRBV27	TRBJ2-5	many	NA	TGTGCCAGCAGCCGACAGCCTGGGGAGACCCAGTACTTC	CASSRQPGETQYF
TRBV5-1	TRBJ1-2	many	NA	TGCGCCAGCAGCTTTAGGGGGGTAGATGGCTACACCTTC	CASSFRGVDGYTF
TRBV18	TRBJ2-1	few	NA	TGTGCCAGCTCACCCACCGGGGCGGAGGTAGCGCAAGGAGGTGAGCAGTTCTTC	CASSPTGAEVAQGGEQFF
TRBV28	TRBJ2-4	once	NA	TGTGCCAGCAGTTTGATGACTGGCGGGTTAGCCAAAAACATTCAGTACTTC	CASSLMTGGLAKNIQYF
TRBV5-4	TRBJ2-7	NA	NA	TGTGCCAGCAGCTTGCCACAGCATTACTACTACGAGCAGTACTTC	CASSLPQHYYYEQYF
TRBV6-1	TRBJ1-2	many	NA	TGTGCCAGCAGGGGTTCGGGGGGCGCCGGCTATGGCTACACCTTC	CASRGSGGAGYGYTF
TRBV27	TRBJ2-1	NA	TRBD2	TGTGCCAGCACCGGACTAGCGGGAGGGTACAATGAGCAGTTCTTC	CASTGLAGGYNEQFF
TRBV7-9	TRBJ1-2	many	TRBD1	TGTGCCAGCAGCCCACAGGGGAATGGCTACACCTTC	CASSPQGNGYTF
TRBV12-3/TRBV12-4	TRBJ2-1	many	TRBD2	TGTGCCAGCAGTTTGAGACTAGCGGGCACCAATGAGCAGTTCTTC	CASSLRLAGTNEQFF
TRBV19	TRBJ1-5	NA	NA	TGTGCCAGTACGGAGACAGCCAATCAGCCCCAGCATTTT	CASTETANQPQHF
TRBV20-1	TRBJ2-3	NA	NA	TGCAGTGCCGGGACCACTTACACAGATACGCAGTATTTT	CSAGTTYTDTQYF